This entry lists 29 T cell receptor beta chains sequenced from one sample in a study of blood T cell repertoires in COVID-19. Generated by immunoSEQ multiplex PCR, the TCRdb table keeps only in-frame clones and is missing some. Altogether over 15,000 clones are present, 80% to 90% being singletons, with the ten largest covering 7% to 8.5%. Sequencing was done on a sample of peripheral blood. These receptors all come from a man aged 55 to 69 with acute or convalescent COVID-19.

The chain combines TRBV5-8 with TRBJ1-1; D unclear. The CDR3 has 12 amino acids. Germline V gene lookup returns CDR1 SGHTS and CDR2 YDEGEE. Trimming took off 3 bases at V and 1 base at J, with 4 bases between the two ends. The CDR3 coding sequence is TGTGCCAGCAGCTACAAGAACACTGAAGCTTTCTTT. The encoded protein is CASSYKNTEAFF.

The chain is built from TRBV2 and TRBJ1-2; D possibly corresponds to TRBD1 (6 bases). The CDR3 runs 14 residues. CDR1 SNHLY and CDR2 FYNNEI come from the germline V gene. V was cut by 2 bases and J by 6 bases, with 13 bases left in between. The CDR3 protein is CASSERGWGHGYTF. The CDR3 coding sequence is TGTGCCAGCAGTGAAAGGGGTTGGGGGCATGGCTACACCTTC. Supplemented by reference TRBV2 and TRBJ1-2, the full variable domain reads EPEVTQTPSHQVTQMGQEVILRCVPISNHLYFYWYRQILGQKVEFLVSFYNNEISEKSEIFDDQFSVERPDGSNFTLKIRSTKLEDSAMYFCASSERGWGHGYTFGSGTRLTVV.

This clone was recorded once. The V and J genes are TRBV19 and TRBJ1-2; 8 nucleotides agree with TRBD1. Looked up from germline, CDR1 is LNHDA and CDR2 is SQIVND (reference sequence). V was pared by 3 bases and J by 3 bases, with 6 bases of the junction left unmatched. CDR3 length: 15 amino acids. The CDR3 protein is CASSIVDRADYGYTF. The CDR3 bases are TGTGCCAGTAGTATCGTGGACAGGGCGGACTATGGCTACACCTTC.

V gene TRBV19 combines with J gene TRBJ2-6; unclear D gene. V lost 11 bases, J lost 1 base, and 9 bases lay in between. The CDR3 consists of 13 residues. CDR1 is LNHDA and CDR2 is SQIVND in the germline V gene (reference sequence). CDR3: CAVAGSGANVLTF. In DNA, the CDR3 is TGTGCCGTAGCTGGATCTGGGGCCAACGTCCTGACTTTC.

The chain combines TRBV11-2 with TRBJ2-5; weak D call: TRBD1 (6 bases). Germline V gene data show CDR1 as SGHAT and CDR2 as FQNNGV. The ends were cut back, 1 base at V and 4 bases at J, with 10 bases in the middle. The length of the CDR3 is 14 residues. The CDR3 sequence: CASSLVVGGETQYF. The DNA of the CDR3 is TGTGCCAGCAGCTTAGTGGTAGGGGGAGAGACCCAGTACTTC.

The V gene is TRBV7-2, the J gene TRBJ2-3; D ambiguous. This CDR3 region has 15 residues. V was pared by 3 bases and J by 3 bases, with 13 bases between. The V gene's germline CDR1 is SGHTA and CDR2 FQGNSA. This CDR3 reads CASSFEAARTDTQYF. The CDR3 coding sequence is TGTGCCAGCAGCTTCGAGGCTGCCCGGACAGATACGCAGTATTTT.

The sample holds a few counts of this clone. This rearrangement joins TRBV15 to TRBJ1-1, with D perhaps TRBD1 (6 bases). CDR3 length: 15 residues. The V end was cut by 2 bases, the J end by 5 bases, with 15 bases between. Germline CDR1 reads LNHNV; CDR2 reads YYDKDF (reference sequence). The CDR3 DNA reads TGTGCCACCAGCAGAATAGACAGGTGGATAACTGAAGCTTTCTTT. Encoded protein: CATSRIDRWITEAFF.

The chain joins TRBV5-1 to TRBJ1-1; 8 bases agree with TRBD1. Germline CDR1 and CDR2: SGHRS and YFSETQ. This CDR3 comprises 16 residues. With 4 bases clipped from V and 1 base from J, the junction kept 9 bases outside the gene matches. The CDR3 nucleotides are TGCGCCAGCAGCCTGACCCCGACAGGGGAGAACACTGAAGCTTTCTTT. Translated, it gives CASSLTPTGENTEAFF. Full variable domain (rest looked up from reference TRBV5-1 and TRBJ1-1): KAGVTQTPRYLIKTRGQQVTLSCSPISGHRSVSWYQQTPGQGLQFLFEYFSETQRNKGNFPGRFSGRQFSNSRSEMNVSTLELGDSALYLCASSLTPTGENTEAFFGQGTRLTVV.

The sample holds one count of this clone. The chain joins TRBV29-1 to TRBJ2-3; weak D call: TRBD1 (6 bases). Trimming pared 7 bases from V and 0 bases from J, leaving 20 bases between. CDR1 and CDR2 from the germline V gene are SQVTM and ANQGSEA. The CDR3 runs 16 residues. The CDR3 sequence: CSALLGAGASTDTQYF. The CDR3 coding sequence is TGCAGCGCCCTGTTGGGGGCAGGGGCGAGCACAGATACGCAGTATTTT.

This clone showed up just a few times. This rearrangement joins TRBV27 to TRBJ1-5, with D tentatively TRBD1 (5 bases). The CDR3 has 15 amino acids. Germline assignment: CDR1 MNHEY and CDR2 SMNVEV (reference sequence). V lost 3 bases to trimming and J lost 3 bases, with 12 bases between them. CDR3 DNA: TGTGCCAGCAGTTTTAAAAGGGGCTTCAATCAGCCCCAGCATTTT. Its translation is CASSFKRGFNQPQHF.

This chain joins TRBV30 and TRBJ2-2; a possible D gene is TRBD1 (8 bases). This CDR3 has 16 residues. Germline CDR1 GTSNPN, CDR2 SVGIG (reference sequence). V was pared by 3 bases and J by 10 bases, with 24 bases between. CDR3 protein: CAWSPGQGGGREELFF. The CDR3 DNA is TGTGCCTGGAGCCCCGGACAGGGAGGGGGGCGAGAGGAGCTGTTTTTT. The full variable domain, with the rest looked up from reference TRBV30 and TRBJ2-2, is SQTIHQWPATLVQPVGSPLSLECTVEGTSNPNLYWYRQAAGRGLQLLFYSVGIGQISSEVPQNLSASRPQDRQFILSSKKLLLSDSGFYLCAWSPGQGGGREELFFGEGSRLTVL.

V usage is TRBV7-2 and J usage is TRBJ1-4; D possibly corresponds to TRBD1 (6 bases). CDR3 size: 14 residues. Germline lookup yields CDR1 SGHTA and CDR2 FQGNSA. V shed 1 base and J shed 5 bases, with 8 bases lying between them. The CDR3 protein is CASSLGDTNEKLFF. CDR3 sequence (DNA): TGTGCCAGCAGCTTAGGGGACACCAATGAAAAACTGTTTTTT.

The chain recombines TRBV24-1 with TRBJ2-1; 7 nucleotides line up with TRBD1. Germline-derived CDR1 and CDR2 are KGHDR and SFDVKD. CDR3 length: 14 amino acids. With 5 bases clipped from V and 8 bases from J, the junction kept 8 bases outside the gene matches. CDR3 nucleotides: TGTGCCACCAGTGGCCTGACAGGGTCCGATGAGCAGTTCTTC. It is translated as CATSGLTGSDEQFF.

This clone was seen a single time. This rearrangement joins TRBV5-6 to TRBJ2-7; 7 bases are a match to TRBD2. J was trimmed by 4 bases and V by 2 bases; bases with no gene match: 6. The CDR3 consists of 14 residues. CDR1 and CDR2 (germline): SGHDT, YYEEEE. Here the CDR3 reads CASSFKLALYEQYF. The CDR3 DNA reads TGTGCCAGCAGCTTCAAACTAGCGCTATACGAGCAGTACTTC.

The chain recombines TRBV14 with TRBJ1-2; 8 positions agree with TRBD1. The germline CDR1 and CDR2 sequences are SGHDN and FVKESK. V trimming: 5 bases; J trimming: 8 bases; junction bases outside the gene matches: 13. This CDR3 has 15 residues. The DNA for the CDR3 is TGTGCCAGCAGCTCAAGACAGGGGCAATTGGGGGGCTACACCTTC. It yields the protein CASSSRQGQLGGYTF.

V usage is TRBV5-6 and J usage is TRBJ2-7, with 7 bases aligning to TRBD1. The CDR3 has 13 residues. V lost 3 bases and J lost 3; bases outside the gene matches: 3. Germline CDR1 reads SGHDT; CDR2 reads YYEEEE. The CDR3 is CASSSYRGYEQYF. The DNA for the CDR3 is TGTGCCAGCAGCTCCTACAGGGGCTACGAGCAGTACTTC. Full variable domain (rest looked up from reference TRBV5-6 and TRBJ2-7): DAGVTQSPTHLIKTRGQQVTLRCSPKSGHDTVSWYQQALGQGPQFIFQYYEEEERQRGNFPDRFSGHQFPNYSSELNVNALLLGDSALYLCASSSYRGYEQYFGPGTRLTVT.

This clone came up a few times. The gene calls are TRBV19 and TRBJ1-1; D gene uncertain. This CDR3 has 13 residues. V lost 3 bases, J lost 1 base, and 6 bases lay in between. In germline, CDR1 is LNHDA, CDR2 SQIVND (reference sequence). Written as DNA, the CDR3 is TGTGCCAGTAGTATCGCACAGAACACTGAAGCTTTCTTT. The encoded protein is CASSIAQNTEAFF.

The chain joins TRBV15 to TRBJ2-5, with D possibly being TRBD1 (5 bases). Germline CDR1 LNHNV, CDR2 YYDKDF (reference sequence). V shed 9 bases and J shed 7 bases, with 18 bases lying between them. The CDR3 has 13 residues. This CDR3 is CATAPGRVGTQYF. CDR3 bases: TGTGCCACTGCACCTGGCAGGGTGGGGACCCAGTACTTC.

This sequence joins TRBV5-8 and TRBJ1-2; TRBD1 aligns across 8 bases. Germline loops: CDR1 SGHTS, CDR2 YDEGEE. The CDR3 totals 14 residues. V shed 4 bases and J 8 bases; nucleotides not matched to a gene: 10. CDR3 bases: TGTGCCAGCAGCCGGCCCCAGGGGGCGGTGGGCTACACCTTC. This codes for CASSRPQGAVGYTF.

V usage is TRBV6-5 and J usage is TRBJ1-2; D uncertain. The CDR3 consists of 14 residues. Germline V lookup: CDR1 MNHEY, CDR2 SVGAGI. V lost 7 bases and J lost 4, with 16 bases in between. CDR3 protein: CASTGLGRRYGYTF. CDR3 DNA sequence: TGTGCCAGCACAGGCCTCGGCAGACGCTATGGCTACACCTTC.

Only a few counts were recorded for this clone. The CDR3 DNA is TGCGCCAGCACCGTGGGCAGAGAGAACTATGGCTACACCTTC. Encoded protein: CASTVGRENYGYTF. V usage is TRBV5-1 and J usage is TRBJ1-2; D ambiguous. V lost 6 bases and J lost 2, with 14 bases in between. Germline loops: CDR1 SGHRS, CDR2 YFSETQ. This CDR3 has 14 residues.

The rearrangement joins TRBV4-1 to TRBJ1-3; D possibly corresponds to TRBD1 (5 bases). The CDR3 covers 16 residues. V lost 5 bases and J lost 0, with 14 bases in between. Per the germline V gene, CDR1 is MGHRA and CDR2 is YSYEKL. CDR3 bases: TGCGCCAGCAGCTCTTACGGGGGAGTCTCTGGAAACACCATATATTTT. As protein: CASSSYGGVSGNTIYF.

The chain carries TRBV5-1 and TRBJ2-1, with D possibly matching TRBD1 (6 bases). Germline lookup yields CDR1 SGHRS and CDR2 YFSETQ. The CDR3 covers 15 residues. Trimming stripped 3 bases from V and 3 bases from J, with 13 bases between. DNA of the CDR3: TGCGCCAGCAGCTCGACAGGCATCGACTACAATGAGCAGTTCTTC. Amino acids: CASSSTGIDYNEQFF.

The rearrangement joins TRBV19 to TRBJ2-7; TRBD1 aligns across 7 bases. Germline loops: CDR1 LNHDA, CDR2 SQIVND (reference sequence). The CDR3 spans 13 residues. V shed 3 bases, J shed 2 bases, and the junction held 1 base outside the gene matches. In nucleotides, the CDR3 is TGTGCCAGTAGTATTGGACAGGCCTACGAGCAGTACTTC. Encoded protein: CASSIGQAYEQYF.

This chain links TRBV19 with TRBJ2-3; TRBD1 is a possible D gene (5 bases). The CDR3 consists of 15 residues. The germline V gene has CDR1 LNHDA and CDR2 SQIVND (reference sequence). The V and J ends lost 3 bases and 5 bases respectively, with 15 bases between them. The CDR3 protein is CASSIGARQGDTQYF. The CDR3 DNA is TGTGCCAGTAGTATCGGCGCCCGCCAGGGAGATACGCAGTATTTT.

The chain combines TRBV10-1 with TRBJ2-7; 7 bases fit TRBD1. V gave up 9 bases and J gave up 2 bases; unmatched junction bases: 10. The CDR3 contains 14 residues. CDR1 and CDR2 from the germline V gene are WNHNN and SYGVQD (reference sequence). Here the CDR3 reads CARPEEGAPYEQYF. CDR3 DNA: TGCGCCAGGCCTGAAGAGGGGGCCCCCTACGAGCAGTACTTC.

The V and J genes are TRBV4-1 and TRBJ1-1; no definite D call. The CDR3 consists of 14 residues. CDR1 and CDR2 from the germline V gene are MGHRA and YSYEKL. The V end lost 0 bases, the J end lost 4 bases, and 9 bases lay between the germline ends. The CDR3 DNA is TGCGCCAGCAGCCAAGAGGGGAGGCGCACTGAAGCTTTCTTT. It encodes CASSQEGRRTEAFF.

In this sample, this clone turned up a few times. The chain recombines TRBV5-1 with TRBJ2-1; a weak D match, TRBD2 (6 bases). The CDR3 is 15 residues long. The V end lost 0 bases, the J end lost 11 bases, and 18 bases lay between the germline ends. CDR1 is SGHRS and CDR2 is YFSETQ in the germline V gene. The CDR3: CASSLVFGGDVQQFF. DNA of the CDR3: TGCGCCAGCAGCTTGGTATTCGGCGGGGACGTACAGCAGTTCTTC.

This chain uses TRBV18 with TRBJ1-5; D possibly corresponds to TRBD1 (5 bases). The CDR3 runs to 18 residues. V was trimmed by 3 bases and J by 2 bases, leaving 20 bases between them. Germline V gives CDR1 KGHSH, CDR2 LQKENI. The CDR3 DNA follows: TGTGCCAGCTCACCGAGAGCAGCGGGGGGGTTGGGCAATCAGCCCCAGCATTTT. Translation: CASSPRAAGGLGNQPQHF.